Listed here are 32 T cell receptor beta chains from one sample, sequenced in a study of cytomegalovirus exposure and HLA in healthy donors. The PCR used 60 Vbeta and 13 Jbeta primers. TCRdb's copy holds only in-frame clones and misses some; the assay was immunoSEQ multiplex PCR. The sample holds 65,000 to 85,000 clones, about nine tenths seen once. Sequenced input: PBMCs. Receptors originate from a woman younger than 45 in good health and CMV-seronegative.

This sequence joins TRBV6-5 and TRBJ2-7; TRBD1 might be the D (6 bases). V lost 9 bases, J lost 2 bases, and 11 bases lay in between. CDR1 is MNHEY, CDR2 SVGAGI, per germline. This CDR3 comprises 12 residues. The CDR3 DNA follows: TGTGCCAGGTGGGACACTACCTACGAGCAGTACTTC. Translating gives CARWDTTYEQYF.

V usage is TRBV10-1 and J usage is TRBJ2-7; 7 bases are a match to TRBD1. Germline V lookup: CDR1 WNHNN, CDR2 SYGVQD (reference sequence). This CDR3 has 13 amino acids. J was trimmed by 3 bases and V by 10 bases; bases with no gene match: 9. The CDR3 coding sequence is TGCGCCATATCGGGACAGAGAATCTACGAGCAGTACTTC. Residues: CAISGQRIYEQYF.

In its sample, this clone was seen once. The chain couples TRBV5-1 to TRBJ1-4, with TRBD1 matching 7 bases. J was trimmed by 8 bases and V by 4 bases; bases with no gene match: 11. CDR3 length: 15 residues. Germline V lookup: CDR1 SGHRS, CDR2 YFSETQ. DNA of the CDR3: TGCGCCAGCAGCGCAACAGGGGAGAAGGGAGAAAAACTGTTTTTT. It codes for CASSATGEKGEKLFF.

This chain uses TRBV29-1 with TRBJ2-1; TRBD1 matches 11 bases. CDR3 length: 16 amino acids. The V and J ends lost 6 bases and 4 bases, in that order; junction bases with no gene match: 11. Germline values: CDR1 SQVTM, CDR2 ANQGSEA. This CDR3 is CSVSGTGGGLYNEQFF. The CDR3 DNA reads TGCAGCGTCTCCGGGACAGGGGGGGGTCTGTACAATGAGCAGTTCTTC.

Only one count was recorded for this clone. The rearrangement uses TRBV18 and TRBJ1-1; D is unresolved. Germline CDR1 reads KGHSH; CDR2 reads LQKENI. Trimming cost V 0 bases and J 6 bases, with 14 bases left between them. CDR3 size: 15 residues. The DNA for the CDR3 is TGTGCCAGCTCACCACCGGAAGAGTACCGGGCTGAAGCTTTCTTT. The encoded protein is CASSPPEEYRAEAFF.

The J gene is TRBJ2-5, the V gene TRBV7-9, with D possibly matching TRBD2 (6 bases). Germline CDR1 is SEHNR and CDR2 is FQNEAQ (reference sequence). This CDR3 is built from 14 residues. V was pared by 3 bases and J by 5 bases, with 13 bases between. The CDR3 DNA reads as TGTGCCAGCAGCTTTGGGGCAGGAGGGGAGACCCAGTACTTC. This codes for CASSFGAGGETQYF. The whole variable domain, filled in from reference TRBV7-9 and TRBJ2-5, reads DTGVSQNPRHKITKRGQNVTFRCDPISEHNRLYWYRQTLGQGPEFLTYFQNEAQLEKSRLLSDRFSAERPKGSFSTLEIQRTEQGDSAMYLCASSFGAGGETQYFGPGTRLLVL.

V usage is TRBV11-1 and J usage is TRBJ2-7, with 7 bases that match TRBD1. Per germline, CDR1 SGHAT and CDR2 FQDESV (reference sequence). This CDR3 has 13 amino acids. Trimming took 5 bases from V and 6 from J; bases not matched to a gene: 7. This chain's CDR3 is CASSPDRAGEQYF. In DNA form, the CDR3 reads TGTGCCAGCAGCCCCGACAGGGCGGGCGAGCAGTACTTC.

The chain uses TRBV9 and TRBJ2-2, with 12 bases lining up with TRBD2. Trimming took 1 base from V and 4 from J; bases not matched to a gene: 11. The germline gives CDR1 SGDLS, CDR2 YYNGEE. The CDR3 has 19 amino acids. DNA for the CDR3: TGTGCCAGCAGCGTATCATCTCAGCCGGGACTAGCGGGCACCGGGGAGCTGTTTTTT. Protein: CASSVSSQPGLAGTGELFF.

Notes on this clone: Germline and junction disagree at one end, which may indicate a read error. V is TRBV7-7 and J is TRBJ1-2, with 7 bases matching TRBD1. The CDR3 spans 15 residues. Germline loops: CDR1 SSHAT, CDR2 FNYEAQ (reference sequence). CDR3 region: CASSSITGVEYGYTF. In DNA, the CDR3 is TGTGCTAGCAGCTCGATAACAGGGGTTGAATATGGCTACACCTTC.

The chain employs TRBV6-1 and TRBJ2-1; 7 bases line up with TRBD2. Germline CDR1 MNHNS, CDR2 SASEGT. The CDR3 length is 15 residues. V was clipped by 6 bases and J by 0 bases; unmatched bases: 5. Here the CDR3 DNA reads TGTGCCAGCAGGCTAGCGGAAAGCTCCTACAATGAGCAGTTCTTC. Its protein product is CASRLAESSYNEQFF.

The V and J genes are TRBV20-1 and TRBJ1-1; TRBD1 is a possible D gene (6 bases). Trimming left V 5 bases short and J 4 bases short, with 8 bases between. The CDR3 sequence is 11 residues long. Germline CDR1 is DFQATT and CDR2 is SNEGSKA (reference sequence). The CDR3 DNA sequence: TGCAGTGCTGCAGGGGTCACTGAAGCTTTCTTT. It codes for CSAAGVTEAFF.

This chain links TRBV6-5 with TRBJ2-1; 7 positions agree with TRBD1. Germline-derived CDR1 and CDR2 are MNHEY and SVGAGI. V gave up 0 bases and J gave up 5 bases; unmatched junction bases: 7. This CDR3 has 16 residues. The CDR3 DNA is TGTGCCAGCAGTTACTCGTCGACAGGGATCAACAATGAGCAGTTCTTC. Translated, it gives CASSYSSTGINNEQFF.

The gene calls are TRBV9 and TRBJ1-1; D possibly corresponds to TRBD1 (5 bases). This CDR3 is 15 amino acids long. Germline assignment: CDR1 SGDLS and CDR2 YYNGEE. The ends were cut back, 3 bases at V and 0 bases at J, with 12 bases in the middle. In DNA, the CDR3 is TGTGCCAGCAGCGCGACAGACCCCATGAACACTGAAGCTTTCTTT. Translated, it gives CASSATDPMNTEAFF.

The CDR3 loop reads CASSFPPQGLDYEQYF. The CDR3 region has the DNA TGTGCCAGCAGCTTTCCCCCACAGGGGTTGGACTACGAGCAGTACTTC. The chain joins TRBV12-1 to TRBJ2-7; the table's TRBD1 call for D was not verified on the DNA. TRBV12-1 corresponds to a pseudogene. This CDR3 comprises 16 residues.

The gene calls are TRBV6-5 and TRBJ1-3; D ambiguous. Germline lookup yields CDR1 MNHEY and CDR2 SVGAGI. V was trimmed by 8 bases and J by 0 bases, leaving 8 bases between them. The length of the CDR3 is 13 residues. CDR3 nucleotide sequence: TGTGCCAGCGGTTTAGACTCTGGAAACACCATATATTTT. The encoded protein is CASGLDSGNTIYF.

The chain links TRBV11-2 to TRBJ1-2, with unresolved D. Trimming pared 6 bases from V and 1 base from J, leaving 12 bases between. The CDR3 runs 14 residues. Per the germline V gene, CDR1 is SGHAT and CDR2 is FQNNGV. The CDR3 loop is CASRAAGSNYGYTF. The CDR3 DNA is TGTGCCAGCAGAGCTGCGGGGAGTAACTATGGCTACACCTTC.

This rearrangement joins TRBV29-1 to TRBJ1-1; D might be TRBD1 (5 bases). V was clipped by 7 bases and J by 5 bases, with 17 bases between them. The germline CDR1 and CDR2 sequences are SQVTM and ANQGSEA. The CDR3 is 13 amino acids. The CDR3 reads CSGGEFRGTEAFF. In DNA form, the CDR3 reads TGCAGCGGCGGGGAATTTAGGGGTACTGAAGCTTTCTTT.

Note on this clone: The junction shows a germline mismatch at one end, possibly a read error. The chain joins TRBV7-9 to TRBJ2-3, with D unclear. The CDR3 sequence is 12 residues long. Germline lookup yields CDR1 SEHNR and CDR2 FQNEAQ (reference sequence). Here the CDR3 DNA reads TGTTCCAGCAGTTCCTCCACAGATACGCAGTATTTT. This sequence encodes CSSSSSTDTQYF.

The V call is TRBV5-1, the J call TRBJ2-5; D possibly corresponds to TRBD1 (5 bases). The germline V gene has CDR1 SGHRS and CDR2 YFSETQ. The CDR3 covers 13 residues. Trimming cost V 5 bases and J 7 bases, with 15 bases left between them. The CDR3 bases are TGCGCCAGCAGTTCACAGGAGCGAGGGACCCAGTACTTC. It encodes CASSSQERGTQYF.

The chain recombines TRBV6-6 with TRBJ2-5; weak D call: TRBD2 (7 bases). V lost 2 bases, J lost 5 bases, and 12 bases lay in between. This CDR3 has 14 residues. CDR1 is MNHNY and CDR2 is SVGAGI in the germline V gene (reference sequence). The CDR3 DNA is TGTGCCAGCAGTTACGAGGGGGGGAGGGAGACCCAGTACTTC. Translation: CASSYEGGRETQYF.

This CDR3 reads CASRTWGPNTEAFF. CDR3 bases: TGTGCCAGCAGGACTTGGGGGCCTAACACTGAAGCTTTCTTT. The gene calls are TRBV6-5 and TRBJ1-1; possibly TRBD1 for D (6 bases). In germline, CDR1 is MNHEY, CDR2 SVGAGI. V shed 6 bases and J shed 2 bases, with 13 bases lying between them. The CDR3 length is 14 residues.

The rearrangement links TRBV27 to TRBJ2-7; TRBD2 matches at 12 bases. The V gene end was trimmed by 2 bases and the J gene end by 1 base; junction bases not matched to a gene: 3. CDR3 size: 16 residues. CDR1 and CDR2 from the germline V gene are MNHEY and SMNVEV (reference sequence). CDR3 protein: CASSLGLAGPSYEQYF. In DNA form, the CDR3 reads TGTGCCAGCAGTTTAGGACTAGCGGGACCTTCCTACGAGCAGTACTTC.

This chain uses TRBV11-2 with TRBJ2-7; TRBD1 might be the D (6 bases). CDR1 SGHAT and CDR2 FQNNGV come from the germline V gene. This CDR3 region has 11 residues. V lost 1 base to trimming and J lost 13 bases, with 11 bases between them. In DNA, the CDR3 is TGTGCCAGCAGCTTAGGCAGGGGTCATTACTTC. Translating gives CASSLGRGHYF.

The chain joins TRBV6-5 to TRBJ2-5; 8 bases line up with TRBD1. The tail of the sequence fits TRBJ2-7 better, so the J call may be wrong. The CDR3 has 16 residues. CDR1 MNHEY and CDR2 SVGAGI come from the germline V gene. CDR3 in amino acids: CASSYTGDRFSYEQYF. The CDR3 DNA reads TGTGCCAGCAGTTATACAGGGGACAGGTTTTCCTACGAGCAGTACTTC.

V usage is TRBV18 and J usage is TRBJ2-3; 15 bases agree with TRBD2. The CDR3 is 17 residues long. V gave up 6 bases and J gave up 0 bases; unmatched junction bases: 4. Germline lookup yields CDR1 KGHSH and CDR2 LQKENI. The CDR3 here is CASSLGLAGGSTDTQYF. CDR3 nucleotides: TGTGCCAGCTCCCTCGGACTAGCGGGAGGGAGCACAGATACGCAGTATTTT.

This clone was recorded only once. The chain combines TRBV12-5 with TRBJ1-1, with a weak D call TRBD1 (5 bases). Trimming removed 8 bases at V and 5 bases at J, with 12 bases between. This CDR3 contains 12 residues. Germline CDR1 reads LGHNT; CDR2 reads FRNRAP. The CDR3 loop is CASSRGPTEAFF. CDR3 bases: TGTGCTAGTTCAAGGGGTCCAACTGAAGCTTTCTTT. Based on the CDR3 plus reference TRBV12-5 and TRBJ1-1, the full variable domain is DARVTQTPRHKVTEMGQEVTMRCQPILGHNTVFWYRQTMMQGLELLAYFRNRAPLDDSGMPKDRFSAEMPDATLATLKIQPSEPRDSAVYFCASSRGPTEAFFGQGTRLTVV.

The chain recombines TRBV5-1 with TRBJ1-5; no clear D. Trimming cost V 2 bases and J 2 bases, with 11 bases left between them. Germline CDR1 and CDR2: SGHRS and YFSETQ. The CDR3 is made up of 15 amino acids. CDR3 in amino acids: CASSFGGNGNQPQHF. The CDR3 region has the DNA TGCGCCAGCAGCTTCGGTGGTAACGGCAATCAGCCCCAGCATTTT.

The chain links TRBV14 to TRBJ2-3, with TRBD1 as a possible D gene (5 bases). Deletions cut 0 bases from V and 14 bases from J, with 18 bases between. CDR1 and CDR2 (germline): SGHDN, FVKESK. The CDR3 covers 14 residues. In DNA form, the CDR3 reads TGTGCCAGCAGCCAAGAAAGGGGATCCTCGGCTCGGTATTTT. Amino acids: CASSQERGSSARYF.

The CDR3 here is CASSYSGRDNGELFF. The CDR3 nucleotides read TGCGCCAGCAGCTATAGCGGGAGGGATAACGGGGAGCTGTTTTTT. The rearrangement uses TRBV5-1 and TRBJ2-2; TRBD2 matches 11 bases. This CDR3 has 15 amino acids. The V gene's germline CDR1 is SGHRS and CDR2 YFSETQ. V shed 3 bases and J 7 bases; nucleotides not matched to a gene: 5. The full variable domain, its missing parts supplied by reference TRBV5-1 and TRBJ2-2, is KAGVTQTPRYLIKTRGQQVTLSCSPISGHRSVSWYQQTPGQGLQFLFEYFSETQRNKGNFPGRFSGRQFSNSRSEMNVSTLELGDSALYLCASSYSGRDNGELFFGEGSRLTVL.

The chain joins TRBV5-8 to TRBJ2-3; D possibly corresponds to TRBD2 (5 bases). Germline CDR1 and CDR2: SGHTS and YDEGEE. The CDR3 runs 18 residues. V was clipped by 0 bases and J by 0 bases, with 17 bases between them. CDR3 loop: CASSLVTNSRMSTDTQYF. The CDR3 nucleotides are TGTGCCAGCAGCTTGGTGACTAACTCACGGATGAGCACAGATACGCAGTATTTT.

This chain joins TRBV7-2 and TRBJ2-1; TRBD2 matches at 9 bases. The germline V gene encodes CDR1 SGHTA and CDR2 FQGNSA. The CDR3 spans 15 residues. V was pared by 6 bases and J by 4 bases, with 7 bases of the junction left unmatched. The CDR3 spells CASSFRREGYNEQFF. The CDR3 DNA follows: TGTGCCAGCAGTTTTAGGCGGGAGGGGTACAATGAGCAGTTCTTC.

The V gene is TRBV6-6, the J gene TRBJ1-2, with D uncertain. CDR3 size: 13 residues. Trimming removed 4 bases from V and 6 bases from J, with 12 bases in between. Per the germline V gene, CDR1 is MNHNY and CDR2 is SVGAGI (reference sequence). CDR3 in DNA: TGTGCCAGCAGTTTGATCGAGACTGATGGCTACACCTTC. Its protein is CASSLIETDGYTF.